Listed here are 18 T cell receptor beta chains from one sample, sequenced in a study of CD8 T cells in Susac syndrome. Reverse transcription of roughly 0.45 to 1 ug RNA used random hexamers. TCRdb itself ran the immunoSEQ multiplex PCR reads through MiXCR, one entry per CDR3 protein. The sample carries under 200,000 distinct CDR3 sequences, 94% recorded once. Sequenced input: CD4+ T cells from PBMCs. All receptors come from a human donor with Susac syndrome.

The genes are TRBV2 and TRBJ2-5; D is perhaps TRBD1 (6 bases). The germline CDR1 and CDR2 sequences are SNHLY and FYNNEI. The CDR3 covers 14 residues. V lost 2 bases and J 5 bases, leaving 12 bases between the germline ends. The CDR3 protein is CASSEYQGRETQYF. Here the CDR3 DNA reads TGTGCCAGCAGTGAATATCAGGGGCGGGAGACCCAGTACTTC. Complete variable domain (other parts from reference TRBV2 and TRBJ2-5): EPEVTQTPSHQVTQMGQEVILRCVPISNHLYFYWYRQILGQKVEFLVSFYNNEISEKSEIFDDQFSVERPDGSNFTLKIRSTKLEDSAMYFCASSEYQGRETQYFGPGTRLLVL.

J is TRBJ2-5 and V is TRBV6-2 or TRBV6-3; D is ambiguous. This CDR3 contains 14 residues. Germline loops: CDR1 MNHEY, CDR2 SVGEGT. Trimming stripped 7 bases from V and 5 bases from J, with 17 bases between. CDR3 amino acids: CASTIGAKRETQYF. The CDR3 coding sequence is TGTGCCAGCACTATTGGCGCCAAGAGGGAGACCCAGTACTTC.

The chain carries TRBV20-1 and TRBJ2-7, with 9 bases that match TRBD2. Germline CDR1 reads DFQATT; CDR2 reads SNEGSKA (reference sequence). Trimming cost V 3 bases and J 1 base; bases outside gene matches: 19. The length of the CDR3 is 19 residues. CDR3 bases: TGCAGTGCTAGGCCCATAGGATCTAGCGGGGTCGAAATATCCTACGAGCAGTACTTC. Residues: CSARPIGSSGVEISYEQYF.

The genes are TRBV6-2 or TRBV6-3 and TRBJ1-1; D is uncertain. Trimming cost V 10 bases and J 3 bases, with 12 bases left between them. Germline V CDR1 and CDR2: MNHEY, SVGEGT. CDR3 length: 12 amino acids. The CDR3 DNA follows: TGTGCCACCTATTCTCCGTACACTGAAGCTTTCTTT. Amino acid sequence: CATYSPYTEAFF.

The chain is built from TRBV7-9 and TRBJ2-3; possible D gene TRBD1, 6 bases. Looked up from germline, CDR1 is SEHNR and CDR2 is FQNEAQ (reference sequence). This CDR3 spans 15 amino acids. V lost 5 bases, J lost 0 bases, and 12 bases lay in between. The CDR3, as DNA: TGTGCCAGCAGCCTGGGGACAACCAGCACAGATACGCAGTATTTT. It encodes CASSLGTTSTDTQYF.

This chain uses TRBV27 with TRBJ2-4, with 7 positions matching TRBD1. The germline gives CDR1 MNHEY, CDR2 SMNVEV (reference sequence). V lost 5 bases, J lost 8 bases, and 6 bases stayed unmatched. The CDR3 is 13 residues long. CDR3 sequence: CASSPTGTDIQYF. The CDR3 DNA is TGTGCCAGCAGTCCAACCGGGACAGACATTCAGTACTTC.

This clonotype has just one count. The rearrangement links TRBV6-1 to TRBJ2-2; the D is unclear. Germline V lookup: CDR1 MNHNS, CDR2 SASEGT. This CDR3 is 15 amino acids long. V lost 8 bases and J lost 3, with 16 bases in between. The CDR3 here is CASSPPAVDTGELFF. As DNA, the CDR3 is TGTGCCAGCTCACCTCCGGCGGTTGACACCGGGGAGCTGTTTTTT.

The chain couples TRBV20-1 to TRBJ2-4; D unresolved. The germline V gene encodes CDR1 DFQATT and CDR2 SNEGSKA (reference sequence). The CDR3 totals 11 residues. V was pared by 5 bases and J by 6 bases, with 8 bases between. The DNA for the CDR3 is TGCAGTGCTGGAACGGGAAACATTCAGTACTTC. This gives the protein CSAGTGNIQYF.

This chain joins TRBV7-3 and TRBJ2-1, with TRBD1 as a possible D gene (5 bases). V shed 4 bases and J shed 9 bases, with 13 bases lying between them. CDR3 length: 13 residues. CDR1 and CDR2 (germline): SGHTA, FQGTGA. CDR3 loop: CASSSNAQGEQFF. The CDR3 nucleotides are TGTGCCAGCAGCTCGAACGCGCAGGGTGAGCAGTTCTTC.

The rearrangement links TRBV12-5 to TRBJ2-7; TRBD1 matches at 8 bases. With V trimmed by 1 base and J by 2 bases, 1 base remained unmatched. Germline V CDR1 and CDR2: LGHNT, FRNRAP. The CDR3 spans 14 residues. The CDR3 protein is CASGLGTGPYEQYF. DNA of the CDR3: TGTGCTAGTGGTTTGGGGACAGGGCCCTACGAGCAGTACTTC.

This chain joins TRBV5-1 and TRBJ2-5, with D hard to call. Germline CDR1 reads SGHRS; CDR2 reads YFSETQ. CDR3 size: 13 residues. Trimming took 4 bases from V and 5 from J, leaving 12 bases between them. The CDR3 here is CASSRVISETQYF. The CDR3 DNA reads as TGCGCCAGCAGCAGGGTGATCTCGGAGACCCAGTACTTC.

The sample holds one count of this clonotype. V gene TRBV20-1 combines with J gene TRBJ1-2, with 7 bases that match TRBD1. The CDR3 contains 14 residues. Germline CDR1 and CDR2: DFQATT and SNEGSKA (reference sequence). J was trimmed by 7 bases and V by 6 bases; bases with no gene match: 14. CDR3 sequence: CSAGGSGVQAGYTF. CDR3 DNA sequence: TGCAGTGCAGGGGGCTCAGGGGTTCAGGCTGGCTACACCTTC.

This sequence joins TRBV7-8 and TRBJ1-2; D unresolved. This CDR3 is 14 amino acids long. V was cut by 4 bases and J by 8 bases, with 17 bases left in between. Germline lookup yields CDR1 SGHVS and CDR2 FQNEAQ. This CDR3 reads CASSYFDGPRGYTF. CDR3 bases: TGTGCCAGCAGCTATTTTGACGGTCCTCGGGGCTACACCTTC. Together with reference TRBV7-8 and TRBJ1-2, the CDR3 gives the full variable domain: GAGVSQSPRYKVAKRGQDVALRCDPISGHVSLFWYQQALGQGPEFLTYFQNEAQLDKSGLPSDRFFAERPEGSVSTLKIQRTQQEDSAVYLCASSYFDGPRGYTFGSGTRLTVV.

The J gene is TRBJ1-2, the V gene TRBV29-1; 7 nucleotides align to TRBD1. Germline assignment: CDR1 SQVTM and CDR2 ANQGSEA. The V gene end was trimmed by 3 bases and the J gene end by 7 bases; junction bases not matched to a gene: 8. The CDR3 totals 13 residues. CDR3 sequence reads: CSVDHRGIGGYTF. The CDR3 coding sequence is TGCAGCGTTGATCACAGGGGAATAGGTGGCTACACCTTC.

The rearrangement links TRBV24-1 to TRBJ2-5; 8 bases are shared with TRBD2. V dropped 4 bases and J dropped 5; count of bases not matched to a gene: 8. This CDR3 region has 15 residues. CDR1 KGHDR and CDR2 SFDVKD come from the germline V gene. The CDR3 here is CATSDARGGGETQYF. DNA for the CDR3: TGTGCCACCAGTGACGCCCGGGGGGGCGGGGAGACCCAGTACTTC.

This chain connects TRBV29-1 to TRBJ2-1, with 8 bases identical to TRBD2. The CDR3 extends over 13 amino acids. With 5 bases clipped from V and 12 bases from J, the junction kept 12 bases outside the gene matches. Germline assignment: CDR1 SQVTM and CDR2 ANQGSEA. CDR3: CSVSGGGAEGQFF. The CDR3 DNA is TGCAGCGTTAGCGGGGGTGGGGCCGAGGGGCAGTTCTTC.

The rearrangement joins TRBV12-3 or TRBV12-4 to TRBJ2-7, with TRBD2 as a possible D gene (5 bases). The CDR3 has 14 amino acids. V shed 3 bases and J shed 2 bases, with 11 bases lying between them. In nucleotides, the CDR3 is TGTGCCAGCAGTTTTGAGGGTCGTGCCTACGAGCAGTACTTC. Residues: CASSFEGRAYEQYF.

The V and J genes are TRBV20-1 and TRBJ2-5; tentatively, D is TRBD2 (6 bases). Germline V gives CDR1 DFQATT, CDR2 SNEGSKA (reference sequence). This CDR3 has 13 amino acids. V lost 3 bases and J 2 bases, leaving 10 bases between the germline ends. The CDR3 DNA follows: TGCAGTGCTAGGTCCGGGGGACAAGAGACCCAGTACTTC. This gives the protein CSARSGGQETQYF.